Included here is one T cell receptor beta chain sequence, with context. The entry originates in a study of blood T cell repertoires in COVID-19. The V gene's germline CDR1 is SGHRS and CDR2 YFSETQ. Trimming took off 7 bases at V and 1 base at J, with 9 bases between the two ends. The length of the CDR3 is 14 residues. Original analysis: Amplification of reference gene primers provided the estimated nucleated cell counts. TCRdb's table, derived via immunoSEQ multiplex PCR, lists solely in-frame clones and lacks some. The V and J calls and clone size come from that table; D and trimming were worked out from the DNA. The repertoire has roughly 250,000 clones, about 80% of them found once; the top ten carry roughly 14%.

The sequence was obtained from a person aged 65-85 years with COVID-19, enrolled during active disease. The specimen was peripheral blood. This sequence joins TRBV5-1 and TRBJ2-6; D ambiguous. DNA for the CDR3: TGCGCCAGCGGCCCCGGGTCTGGGGCCAACGTCCTGACTTTC. Amino acids: CASGPGSGANVLTF.